Detailed here is one T cell receptor (beta chain). Its specificity is not known. The data belong to a study of vaccination effects on CD4 cells after COVID-19. Antigen-specific CD4+ T cells expanded by the ViraFEST assay with viral peptide pools were then sequenced. Having been cultured for less than 13 days, the cells underwent CD4+ T cell isolation. The participants, recipients of two vaccine doses, got either BNT162b2 or mRNA-1273. Absence of prior SARS-CoV-2 infection characterized the vaccine recipients, who showed negative nucleocapsid antibodies. Trimming removed 2 bases from V and 5 bases from J; junction bases left unmatched: 9. The CDR3 has 16 residues. Germline CDR1 and CDR2: KGHSH and LQKENI. The assay was immunoSEQ multiplex PCR, and TCRdb's table has in-frame clones only and misses some. Among about 24,000 clones listed, more than 60% were seen once. Whole-study findings and limits: In vaccinees who were healthy, merely 1 out of 255 vaccine-induced clones cross-reacted with common cold coronaviruses.

The clonotype was recovered from a human donor who received a COVID-19 vaccine. Sequencing was performed on CD4+ T cells from PBMCs cultured with HCoV-NL63 spike peptides, taken after COVID-19 vaccination. The rearrangement uses TRBV18 and TRBJ1-5; 7 bases agree with TRBD1. CDR3 residues: CASSPNMAGTDQPQHF. Here the CDR3 DNA reads TGTGCCAGCTCACCAAATATGGCAGGGACAGATCAGCCCCAGCATTTT.